The 19 T cell receptor beta chains reported below all come from one sample, sequenced in a study of cytomegalovirus exposure and HLA in healthy donors. 60 Vbeta and 13 Jbeta primers were used in PCR. Assay: immunoSEQ multiplex PCR; the TCRdb copy retains only in-frame clones and omits some. Its table records over 30,000 clones. Input material: PBMCs. These receptors all stem from a man in his forties or fifties in good health and CMV-seronegative.

The rearrangement uses TRBV7-2 and TRBJ2-2, with a tentative D call TRBD2 (5 bases). The CDR3 extends over 14 amino acids. The V gene lost 5 bases and the J gene lost 8 bases, with 15 bases spanning the gap. Germline V gives CDR1 SGHTA, CDR2 FQGNSA. CDR3: CASSPGARGGELFF. CDR3 DNA sequence: TGTGCCAGCAGCCCCGGCGCCCGAGGGGGGGAGCTGTTTTTT.

The chain links TRBV6-1 to TRBJ1-5; D is unresolved. Trimming took off 1 base at V and 9 bases at J, with 10 bases between the two ends. The CDR3 contains 13 residues. Per the germline V gene, CDR1 is MNHNS and CDR2 is SASEGT. In DNA form, the CDR3 reads TGTGCCAGCAGTGAAGACTTGGAGAGGCCCCAGCATTTT. Translating gives CASSEDLERPQHF.

This chain connects TRBV7-2 to TRBJ2-7, with D maybe TRBD1 (6 bases). V lost 4 bases and J 3 bases, leaving 13 bases between the germline ends. Per the germline V gene, CDR1 is SGHTA and CDR2 is FQGNSA. The length of the CDR3 is 14 residues. This CDR3 reads CASSSRGTYYEQYF. The CDR3 nucleotides read TGTGCCAGCAGCTCTAGGGGGACCTACTACGAGCAGTACTTC.

The chain combines TRBV19 with TRBJ1-2; TRBD1 aligns across 8 bases. The germline V gene encodes CDR1 LNHDA and CDR2 SQIVND (reference sequence). Germline trimming cut 3 bases from V and 5 bases from J; bases unmatched to any gene: 11. The CDR3 runs 16 residues. CDR3 sequence (DNA): TGTGCCAGTAGTATCCGGGAAGACAGGGGCCGGTATGGCTACACCTTC. It translates to CASSIREDRGRYGYTF.

As concerns this clone: At one boundary the junction diverges from the germline segment, which might be a read error. As DNA, the CDR3 is TGCAGCGTGAAAAGGACAGGGGACACTGAAGATTTCTTT. This gives the protein CSVKRTGDTEDFF. This sequence joins TRBV29-1 and TRBJ1-1; 9 bases line up with TRBD1. Germline CDR1 reads SQVTM; CDR2 reads ANQGSEA. The CDR3 length is 13 residues.

The chain uses TRBV30 and TRBJ1-4; 10 nucleotides match TRBD1. V gave up 8 bases and J gave up 8 bases; unmatched junction bases: 8. From germline, CDR1 is GTSNPN and CDR2 SVGIG (reference sequence). This CDR3 has 13 amino acids. CDR3 coding DNA: TGTGCCCTAAGGGACAGGGGACAGGAAAAACTGTTTTTT. Its translation is CALRDRGQEKLFF.

The V and J genes are TRBV18 and TRBJ2-1, with D tentatively TRBD2 (6 bases). CDR3 size: 16 residues. Germline V lookup: CDR1 KGHSH, CDR2 LQKENI. V lost 2 bases to trimming and J lost 5 bases, with 16 bases between them. The CDR3 DNA reads as TGTGCCAGCTCACCATTCCGGGACTCGAACAACAATGAGCAGTTCTTC. This translates into CASSPFRDSNNNEQFF.

The DNA of the CDR3 is TGCAGCGTCTTGGACAGGGCTAACACTGAAGCTTTCTTT. Its translation: CSVLDRANTEAFF. The rearrangement uses TRBV29-1 and TRBJ1-1, with TRBD1 matching 8 bases. The V gene's germline CDR1 is SQVTM and CDR2 ANQGSEA. The CDR3 runs to 13 residues. V shed 6 bases and J 2 bases; nucleotides not matched to a gene: 5.

This rearrangement joins TRBV6-5 to TRBJ1-4; 7 bases fit TRBD1. V lost 0 bases and J lost 8; bases outside the gene matches: 6. CDR3 length: 15 residues. CDR1 and CDR2 from the germline V gene are MNHEY and SVGAGI. CDR3 in DNA: TGTGCCAGCAGTTACTCGAGGGGGACAGCCGAAAAACTGTTTTTT. It translates to CASSYSRGTAEKLFF.

The V gene is TRBV6-4, the J gene TRBJ2-3, with D tentatively TRBD2 (6 bases). CDR3 size: 15 residues. Between the trimmed V and J ends, which lost 3 bases and 5 bases, there was a span of 15 bases. Germline CDR1 reads MRHNA; CDR2 reads SNTAGT. DNA for the CDR3: TGTGCCAGCAGTGAAGGGCAGGGAGGAGGAGATACGCAGTATTTT. This codes for CASSEGQGGGDTQYF.

The rearrangement links TRBV7-3 to TRBJ2-7; 10 bases fit TRBD1. Germline-derived CDR1 and CDR2 are SGHTA and FQGTGA. This CDR3 contains 16 residues. Trimming at V came to 5 bases and at J to 4 bases, leaving 11 bases not matched to a gene. The CDR3 loop reads CASSPHPGTGVYEQYF. CDR3 nucleotide sequence: TGTGCCAGCAGCCCCCACCCGGGGACAGGGGTTTACGAGCAGTACTTC. The variable domain in full, completed from reference TRBV7-3 and TRBJ2-7, reads GAGVSQTPSNKVTEKGKYVELRCDPISGHTALYWYRQSLGQGPEFLIYFQGTGAADDSGLPNDRFFAVRPEGSVSTLKIQRTERGDSAVYLCASSPHPGTGVYEQYFGPGTRLTVT.

The chain couples TRBV4-2 to TRBJ2-2, with D uncertain. Deletions cut 0 bases from V and 5 bases from J, with 7 bases between. In germline, CDR1 is LGHNA, CDR2 YNFKEQ. The CDR3 has 14 amino acids. For the CDR3, the DNA is TGTGCCAGCAGCCAAGATTTCGAGACCGGGGAGCTGTTTTTT. Protein product: CASSQDFETGELFF.

The CDR3 sequence: CASSSWDSLETQYF. The CDR3 bases are TGTGCCAGCAGTTCTTGGGACAGCTTGGAGACCCAGTACTTC. The chain recombines TRBV6-5 with TRBJ2-5, with 7 bases matching TRBD1. The trim removed 4 bases at V and 5 bases at J, leaving 7 bases unmatched. The CDR3 is made up of 14 amino acids. The germline CDR1 and CDR2 sequences are MNHEY and SVGAGI.

The V and J genes are TRBV19 and TRBJ2-7, with D perhaps TRBD1 (5 bases). The CDR3 loop spans 14 amino acids. The V end was cut by 4 bases, the J end by 4 bases, with 14 bases between. Germline V gene lookup returns CDR1 LNHDA and CDR2 SQIVND (reference sequence). The DNA of the CDR3 is TGTGCCAGTAGTAACAACGCAGGGTTTTACGAGCAGTACTTC. Amino acid sequence: CASSNNAGFYEQYF.

CDR3 nucleotides: TGCGCCAGCAGCTTGATATCCGGGGTGAACACCGGGGAGCTGTTTTTT. Protein product: CASSLISGVNTGELFF. V gene TRBV5-1 combines with J gene TRBJ2-2, with D possibly TRBD2 on 5 matching bases. Trimming removed 1 base at V and 1 base at J, with 11 bases between. This CDR3 spans 16 amino acids. Germline CDR1 and CDR2: SGHRS and YFSETQ.

This chain joins TRBV4-1 and TRBJ1-1; D perhaps matches TRBD1 (6 bases). Germline CDR1 reads MGHRA; CDR2 reads YSYEKL. The CDR3 is 15 amino acids. Trimming shortened V by 2 bases and J by 2 bases, and 12 bases separated the two germline ends. The chain's CDR3 is CASSQTGTPNTEAFF. The CDR3 DNA reads TGCGCCAGCAGCCAAACCGGGACACCTAACACTGAAGCTTTCTTT.

The chain recombines TRBV7-2 with TRBJ2-7; 15 bases are shared with TRBD2. V lost 2 bases and J lost 7; bases outside the gene matches: 6. Germline assignment: CDR1 SGHTA and CDR2 FQGNSA. The CDR3 spans 16 residues. The chain's CDR3 is CASSLLGLAGGGEQYF. In nucleotides, the CDR3 is TGTGCCAGCAGCTTATTGGGACTAGCGGGAGGAGGGGAGCAGTACTTC.

This chain joins TRBV28 and TRBJ2-7; possibly TRBD1 for D (7 bases). CDR1 and CDR2 (germline): MDHEN, SYDVKM. Trimming left V 4 bases short and J 3 bases short, with 13 bases between. This CDR3 comprises 14 residues. The CDR3 is CASSSGGQNYEQYF. The CDR3 coding sequence is TGTGCCAGCAGTTCCGGGGGACAGAACTACGAGCAGTACTTC. Complete variable domain (other parts from reference TRBV28 and TRBJ2-7): DVKVTQSSRYLVKRTGEKVFLECVQDMDHENMFWYRQDPGLGLRLIYFSYDVKMKEKGDIPEGYSVSREKKERFSLILESASTNQTSMYLCASSSGGQNYEQYFGPGTRLTVT.

V usage is TRBV7-9 and J usage is TRBJ2-1; 7 bases fit TRBD1. Trimming removed 5 bases from V and 6 bases from J; junction bases left unmatched: 4. CDR3 length equals 13 residues. Germline V CDR1 and CDR2: SEHNR, FQNEAQ (reference sequence). This CDR3 reads CASSQGQSNEQFF. The CDR3 DNA sequence: TGTGCCAGCAGCCAGGGACAGTCCAATGAGCAGTTCTTC.